The 7 T cell receptor delta chains given below trace back to one sample, sequenced in a study of gamma-delta chains in newborns, infants, children. TCRdb re-called the reads using CATT. The table includes around 8,100 delta-chain clones, 3% to 4% detected once. Sequences were obtained from blood. The receptors were sampled from a child who was a newborn, infant or young child, either healthy, febrile or measles-vaccinated (not recorded which).

Comment on this clone: A much bigger clone sits one base away, suggesting this may be a read error. Other DNA sequences in this sample translate to the same CDR3. The rearrangement uses TRDV2 and TRDJ3; 12 nucleotides align to TRDD3. This CDR3 has 20 residues. Germline V gene data show CDR1 as GEAIGNYY and CDR2 as EKD. The CDR3 reads CACDTVLGDTSSWDTRQMFF. The DNA of the CDR3 is TGTGCTTGTGACACTGTACTGGGGGATACAAGCTCCTGGGACACCCGACAGATGTTTTTC.

There are a few counts of this clone. Only one base separates this from a far larger clonotype, so it likely reflects a read error. The sample holds other DNA sequences that translate to the same CDR3. The V gene is TRDV2, the J gene TRDJ2; 7 nucleotides agree with TRDD3. The CDR3 contains 14 residues. CDR1 and CDR2 (germline): GEAIGNYY, EKD. The CDR3 DNA is TGTGCCTGTGACAGGATACGCGGGACAGCGCAACTCTTCTTT. Translating it yields CACDRIRGTAQLFF.

There are a few counts of this clone. One base away lies a much larger clone, so this may be a sequencing read error. The CDR3 protein is CACDTVLGDTTESWDTRQTFF. The CDR3 bases are TGTGCCTGTGACACCGTACTGGGGGATACGACGGAGTCCTGGGACACCCGACAGACGTTTTTC. The chain has TRDV2 and TRDJ3, with 13 bases aligning to TRDD3. CDR1 and CDR2 (germline): GEAIGNYY, EKD. This CDR3 is 21 amino acids long.

In its sample, this clone was seen a few times. A clone one base away is much larger, so this may be a read error. The same CDR3 also results from other DNA sequences found in this sample. The V gene is TRDV2, the J gene TRDJ3; tentative D call: TRDD3 (5 bases). Germline V gene data show CDR1 as GEAIGNYY and CDR2 as EKD. This CDR3 region has 18 residues. CDR3 sequence reads: CACDTMGTSSWDTRQMFF. The CDR3, as DNA: TGTGCCTGCGACACGATGGGGACCAGCTCCTGGGACACCCGACAGATGTTTTTC.

The V call is TRDV2, the J call TRDJ3, with 8 nucleotides matching TRDD3. V shed 1 base and J 5 bases; nucleotides not matched to a gene: 9. The CDR3 is 18 residues long. Germline V gene sequence: CDR1 GEAIGNYY, CDR2 EKD. CDR3 sequence (DNA): TGTGCCTGTGACACGCTGGCGGGATACGCCCGGGACACCCGACAGATGTTTTTC. This gives the protein CACDTLAGYARDTRQMFF.

This clone was seen a few times. Possible read error: a much larger clone is one base away. DNA of the CDR3: TGTGCCTGTGACACCGCGGGGGGATACGGCCCCTGGGACACCCGACAGATGTTTTTC. It yields the protein CACDTAGGYGPWDTRQMFF. The genes are TRDV2 and TRDJ3; TRDD3 aligns across 10 bases. Germline V gene lookup returns CDR1 GEAIGNYY and CDR2 EKD. The J segment lost 2 bases and the V segment lost 0 bases, leaving 6 bases of the junction unmatched. CDR3 length: 19 amino acids.

V gene TRDV2 combines with J gene TRDJ3; D not certain. TCRdb does not report a J gene; here it was assigned by matching the DNA to germline references. This CDR3 is built from 14 residues. Trimming pared 0 bases from V and 4 bases from J, leaving 3 bases between. CDR1 is GEAIGNYY, CDR2 EKD, per germline. The CDR3 sequence is CACDTWWDTRQMFF. DNA for the CDR3: TGTGCCTGTGACACCTGGTGGGACACCCGACAGATGTTTTTC.